The subject of this entry is one T cell receptor (beta chain). Its specificity is unknown. This sample stems from a study of PD-1 blockade in classical Hodgkin lymphoma. Germline CDR1 is SGHNT and CDR2 is YYREEE (reference sequence). The CDR3 sequence is 17 residues long. J gave up 3 bases and V 0 bases, and 10 bases lay outside the gene matches. Sequenced by immunoSEQ multiplex PCR; TCRdb stores in-frame clones only, minus some. The table has some 96,000 clones, roughly 92% seen once. Study-wide points: Diversity in CD4+ TCRs, unlike that measured in CD8+ TCRs, had risen significantly by C4D1. Newly diagnosed and completely responding patients shared comparable baseline diversity. Newly diagnosed patients were said to have less baseline TCR diversity than healthy donors did.

Each and every patient relapsed after autologous stem cell transplantation, and patients got differing brentuximab vedotin exposure. Relapsed/refractory classical Hodgkin lymphoma patients had complete, partial or progressive responses. The clonotype was recovered from a human donor with classical Hodgkin lymphoma. The sample was peripheral blood mononuclear cells (PBMCs), taken at baseline. This sequence joins TRBV5-4 and TRBJ2-3; 7 positions match TRBD2. The CDR3 spells CASSLAYGAGETDTQYF. DNA of the CDR3: TGTGCCAGCAGCTTGGCCTACGGGGCGGGAGAAACAGATACGCAGTATTTT.